This TCR beta chain stems from a study of shared clonotypes between healthy human individuals. Using immunoSEQ multiplex PCR, the repertoire was profiled, and TCRdb retains in-frame clones only, with some absent. The sample lists millions of clones; approximately 95% were seen once. The CDR3 totals 16 residues. Per germline, CDR1 LNHNV and CDR2 YYDKDF (reference sequence). The J segment lost 4 bases and the V segment lost 4 bases, leaving 10 bases of the junction unmatched. The receptor's source is a man in his late teens or twenties in good health. Some clones in this sample may be carry-over from other donors' samples. The chain joins TRBV15 to TRBJ2-1, with TRBD1 matching 7 bases. The sample was naive CD4+ T cells from PBMCs. Sample subset: CD45RA+ positively selected. The chain's CDR3 is CATSTLTGVKYNEQFF. The CDR3 bases are TGTGCCACCAGCACGCTAACAGGGGTGAAGTACAATGAGCAGTTCTTC.